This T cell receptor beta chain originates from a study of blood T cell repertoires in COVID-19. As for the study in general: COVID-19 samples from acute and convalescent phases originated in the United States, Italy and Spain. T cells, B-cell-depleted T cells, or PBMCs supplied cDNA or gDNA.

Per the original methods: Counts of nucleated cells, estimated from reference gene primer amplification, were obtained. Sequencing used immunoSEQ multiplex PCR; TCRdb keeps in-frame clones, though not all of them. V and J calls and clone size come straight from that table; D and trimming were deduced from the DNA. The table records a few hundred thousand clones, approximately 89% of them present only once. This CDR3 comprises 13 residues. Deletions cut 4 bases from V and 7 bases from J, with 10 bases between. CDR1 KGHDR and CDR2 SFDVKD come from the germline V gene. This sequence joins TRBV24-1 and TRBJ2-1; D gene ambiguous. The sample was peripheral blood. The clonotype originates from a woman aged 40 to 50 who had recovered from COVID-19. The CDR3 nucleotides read TGTGCCACCAGTGAATTAACCACAAATGAGCAGTTCTTC. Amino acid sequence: CATSELTTNEQFF.